This TCR beta chain stems from a study of OX40 agonist ivuxolimab in advanced cancers. Background on the whole study: The costimulatory receptor OX40 (CD134) was targeted by ivuxolimab, a fully human IgG2 agonistic monoclonal antibody. Intravenous ivuxolimab was administered to patients every 2 weeks at six dose levels: 0.01, 0.1, 0.3, 1.5, 3 and 10 mg/kg. Of the approximately 50 patients in dose escalation, about 20 had hepatocellular carcinoma, about 15 had melanoma, 9 had renal cell carcinoma and 9 had head and neck cancer. In the dose-escalation cohort, more than 80% of patients were male, and the mean age was 60 years with a range of roughly 20 to 79. Patients were allowed to have had prior anti-PD-1, anti-PD-L1 or anti-CTLA-4 therapy, and roughly 40% of the dose-escalation patients had previously received checkpoint inhibitors. Partial responses occurred in three dose-escalation patients, of whom one had hepatocellular carcinoma and two had cutaneous melanoma. Peripheral TCRbeta sequencing was intended to test whether TCR sequence diversity was altered and clonal T-cell expansion was caused by ivuxolimab. The paper reports the monotherapy dose-escalation portion (N of about 50 patients) of the phase I ivuxolimab trial.

From the cysteine up to the phenylalanine, the CDR3 has a length of 14 residues. The retained sequence is limited to the CDR3, 42 bases, with the frame set at the first base. The trial excluded patients who had a history of autoimmune disease or were on systemic immunosuppression. In every dose cohort, peripheral blood was drawn for TCR sequencing at baseline, cycle 4 day 1, and cycle 7 day 1. The samples were drawn from a first-in-human, open-label, multicenter phase I dose-escalation trial of ivuxolimab. The trial enrolled adults with locally advanced or metastatic head and neck squamous cell, hepatocellular, melanoma or renal cell carcinoma. CD4+ and CD8+ T cells were sorted separately from peripheral blood before TCR sequencing. Overall study outcomes, separate from this receptor: In the 0.1-3.0 mg/kg groups, partial responders were among the patients with the lowest normalized peripheral clonal expansion, particularly in CD8+ T cells. Low levels of normalized T-cell clonal expansion were also seen in some patients who did not respond. The antigen specificity of the clonally expanded peripheral T cells was not determined. At doses of 0.1 to 3.0 mg/kg, clonal expansion of both CD4+ and CD8+ T cells in blood was seen between baseline and week 6. After ivuxolimab, expanded clones were on average more numerous among CD8+ T cells than among CD4+ T cells.

To sequence the TCRbeta CDR3 region, genomic DNA was isolated from the sorted cells. The immunoSEQ Assay was used for sequencing of TCRbeta CDR3 regions. Sourced from immuneACCESS, this table was stored by TCRdb with only in-frame sequences that have V and J called. A share of the clones is absent; for the studies checked, an unresolved V gene accounts for under half, and the remainder has no known explanation. This sample comprises approximately 91,000 clones, around 87% of them detected only once. In total, the top ten clones hold around 4% of the sample. Notes on this clone: It has no known antigen specificity. Qualities for individual bases were not recorded, and no much larger clone is one base off.

This TCR came from an adult with an advanced solid tumor such as melanoma, head and neck, liver or kidney cancer. This specimen was CD4+ or CD8+ T cells sorted from blood, taken in a trial of the OX40 agonist ivuxolimab. This receptor chain uses TRBV21-1 and TRBJ2-1. TRBV21-1 corresponds to a pseudogene. The DNA is as follows: TGTGCCAGCAGCTTCCTAGGTGGGGGAATTGAGCAGTTCTTC. Its coded protein is CASSFLGGGIEQFF.